This paragraph covers one T cell receptor (beta chain) sequence. This sample is part of a study of blood T cell repertoires in COVID-19. Looking at the study overall: Sources were T cells, B-cell-depleted T cells, or PBMCs; the material itself was cDNA or gDNA.

TCRdb's copy holds only in-frame clones and misses some; the assay was immunoSEQ multiplex PCR. This sample carries roughly 250,000 clones, 83% of them seen once, and the ten largest clones take 3.5% to 4%. Looked up from germline, CDR1 is MNHEY and CDR2 is SVGAGI. V lost 5 bases to trimming and J lost 0 bases; unmatched junction nucleotides: 1. This CDR3 has 15 residues. The study drew participants aged about 18 to 95 years from approximately 23 US areas. In the 2 weeks before study entry, exposed participants met a COVID-19 case, which was PCR-confirmed or clinician-diagnosed. The sequence was collected from a woman aged 40-49 years who had been exposed to COVID-19. The rearrangement uses TRBV6-5 and TRBJ2-3; 11 nucleotides line up with TRBD2. Sequences were obtained from PBMCs or T cells enriched from blood (not recorded which). The CDR3 DNA sequence: TGTGCCAGCAGTCGACTAGCGGGGAGCACAGATACGCAGTATTTT. Encoded protein: CASSRLAGSTDTQYF.